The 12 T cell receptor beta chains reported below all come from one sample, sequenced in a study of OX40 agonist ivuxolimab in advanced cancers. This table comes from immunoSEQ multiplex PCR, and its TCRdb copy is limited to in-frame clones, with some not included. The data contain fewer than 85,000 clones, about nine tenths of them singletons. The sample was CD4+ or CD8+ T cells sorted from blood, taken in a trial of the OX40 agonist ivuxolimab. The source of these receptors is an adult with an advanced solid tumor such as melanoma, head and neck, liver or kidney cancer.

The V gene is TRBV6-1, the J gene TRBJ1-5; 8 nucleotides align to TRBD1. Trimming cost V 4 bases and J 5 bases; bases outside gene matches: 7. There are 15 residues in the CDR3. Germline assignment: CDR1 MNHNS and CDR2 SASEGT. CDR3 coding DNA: TGTGCCAGCAGTGCTGTTGGACAGGGAGATCAGCCCCAGCATTTT. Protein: CASSAVGQGDQPQHF.

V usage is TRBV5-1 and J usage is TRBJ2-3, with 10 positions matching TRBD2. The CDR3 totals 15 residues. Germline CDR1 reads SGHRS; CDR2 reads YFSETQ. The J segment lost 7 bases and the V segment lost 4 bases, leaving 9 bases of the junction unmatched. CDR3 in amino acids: CASSRGTSGMNTQYF. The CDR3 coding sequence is TGCGCCAGCAGCCGCGGAACTAGCGGGATGAATACGCAGTATTTT.

CDR3: CASSFRGGKETQYF. CDR3 DNA: TGTGCCAGCAGCTTTCGGGGTGGTAAAGAGACCCAGTACTTC. The chain combines TRBV11-1 with TRBJ2-5; TRBD2 might be the D (5 bases). V dropped 3 bases and J dropped 3 bases, with 11 bases sitting between them. Germline assignment: CDR1 SGHAT and CDR2 FQDESV (reference sequence). The CDR3 sequence is 14 residues long.

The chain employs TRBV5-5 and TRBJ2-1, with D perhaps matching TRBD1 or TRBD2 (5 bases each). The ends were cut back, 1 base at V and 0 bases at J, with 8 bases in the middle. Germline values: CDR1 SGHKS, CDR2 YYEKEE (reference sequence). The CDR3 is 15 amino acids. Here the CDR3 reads CASSLNGASYNEQFF. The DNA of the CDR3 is TGTGCCAGCAGCTTGAACGGGGCCTCCTACAATGAGCAGTTCTTC.

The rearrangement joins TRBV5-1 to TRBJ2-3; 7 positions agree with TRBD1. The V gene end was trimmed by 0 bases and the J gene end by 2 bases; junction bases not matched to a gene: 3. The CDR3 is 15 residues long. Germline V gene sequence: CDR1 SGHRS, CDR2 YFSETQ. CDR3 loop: CASSLGTGDTDTQYF. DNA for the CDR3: TGCGCCAGCAGCTTGGGTACAGGGGACACAGATACGCAGTATTTT.

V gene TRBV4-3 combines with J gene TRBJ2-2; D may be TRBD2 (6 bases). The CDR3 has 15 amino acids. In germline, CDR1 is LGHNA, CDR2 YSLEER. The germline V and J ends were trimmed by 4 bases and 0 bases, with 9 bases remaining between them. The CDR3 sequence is CASSPGGANTGELFF. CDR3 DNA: TGCGCCAGCAGCCCTGGCGGGGCGAACACCGGGGAGCTGTTTTTT.

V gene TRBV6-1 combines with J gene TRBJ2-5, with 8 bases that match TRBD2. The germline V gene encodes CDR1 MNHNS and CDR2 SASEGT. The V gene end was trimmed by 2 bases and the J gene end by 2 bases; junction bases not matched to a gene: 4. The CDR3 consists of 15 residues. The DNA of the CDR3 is TGTGCCAGCAGTGAACCGCTAGCGGGTCAAGAGACCCAGTACTTC. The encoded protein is CASSEPLAGQETQYF.

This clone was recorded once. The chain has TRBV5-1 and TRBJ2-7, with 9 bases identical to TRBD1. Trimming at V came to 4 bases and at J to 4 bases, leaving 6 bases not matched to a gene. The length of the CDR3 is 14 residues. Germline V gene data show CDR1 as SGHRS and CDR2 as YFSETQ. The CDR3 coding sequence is TGCGCCAGCAGCCTCCAGACAGGGGGGTACGAGCAGTACTTC. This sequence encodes CASSLQTGGYEQYF.

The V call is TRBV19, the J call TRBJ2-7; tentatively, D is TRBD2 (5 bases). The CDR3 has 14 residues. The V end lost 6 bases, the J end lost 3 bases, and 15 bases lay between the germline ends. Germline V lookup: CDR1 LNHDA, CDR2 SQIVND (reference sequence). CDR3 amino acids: CASSPAGKSYEQYF. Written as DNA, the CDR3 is TGTGCCAGTAGCCCCGCGGGTAAGAGCTACGAGCAGTACTTC.

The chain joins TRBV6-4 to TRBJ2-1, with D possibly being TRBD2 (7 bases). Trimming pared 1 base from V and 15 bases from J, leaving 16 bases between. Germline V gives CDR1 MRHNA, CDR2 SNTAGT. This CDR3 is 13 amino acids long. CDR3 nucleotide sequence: TGTGCCAGCAGTGACTTTGGGGGGGCGAGTCGGTTCTTC. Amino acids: CASSDFGGASRFF.

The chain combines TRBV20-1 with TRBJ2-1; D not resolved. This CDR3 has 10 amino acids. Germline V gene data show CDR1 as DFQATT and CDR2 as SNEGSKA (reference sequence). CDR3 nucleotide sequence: TGCGGCATAGCATACAAGAAGCAGTTCTTC. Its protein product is CGIAYKKQFF.

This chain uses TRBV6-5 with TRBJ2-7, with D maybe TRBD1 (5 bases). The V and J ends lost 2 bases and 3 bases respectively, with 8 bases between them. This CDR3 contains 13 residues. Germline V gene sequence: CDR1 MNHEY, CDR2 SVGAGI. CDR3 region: CASSYTQGYEQYF. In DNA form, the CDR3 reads TGTGCCAGCAGTTACACGCAGGGCTACGAGCAGTACTTC.